A selection of T cell receptor beta chains follows, all from one sample in a study of T cell changes during pregnancy in multiple sclerosis. Clones were read by immunoSEQ multiplex PCR, and TCRdb kept only the in-frame ones, dropping some. The sample has 95,000 to 110,000 clones, 85% to 95% seen once. Sequencing used peripheral blood, obtained in the third trimester of pregnancy. All receptors come from a female donor in good health, enrolled as a control in a pregnancy study. CDR3s include the opening cysteine and the closing phenylalanine or tryptophan. The order of the fields is J gene, V gene, D gene, clone size, CDR3 length, CDR3 protein, CDR3 DNA. D genes are given only for firm matches. Rows give clone size only sometimes, using once, few, many, or a class for an expanded clone.

J gene: TRBJ1-3; V gene: TRBV4-3; D gene: .; clone size: .; CDR3 length: 17; CDR3 protein: CASSQDAGTTRGNTIYF; CDR3 DNA: TGCGCCAGCAGCCAAGATGCTGGGACAACAAGAGGAAACACCATATATTTT
J gene: TRBJ2-6; V gene: TRBV4-3; D gene: .; clone size: once; CDR3 length: 16; CDR3 protein: CASSQDLGSGANVLTF; CDR3 DNA: TGCGCCAGCAGCCAAGATTTGGGCTCCGGGGCCAACGTCCTGACTTTC
J gene: TRBJ1-5; V gene: TRBV2; D gene: .; clone size: .; CDR3 length: 15; CDR3 protein: CASSENDRINQPQHF; CDR3 DNA: TGTGCCAGCAGTGAAAATGACAGGATCAATCAGCCCCAGCATTTT
J gene: TRBJ2-5; V gene: TRBV30; D gene: TRBD2; clone size: .; CDR3 length: 12; CDR3 protein: CAWSAGGETQYF; CDR3 DNA: TGTGCCTGGAGCGCCGGGGGGGAGACCCAGTACTTC
J gene: TRBJ1-1; V gene: TRBV6-5; D gene: TRBD1; clone size: .; CDR3 length: 14; CDR3 protein: CASSPGQAEGEAFF; CDR3 DNA: TGTGCCAGCAGTCCTGGACAGGCGGAGGGTGAAGCTTTCTTT
J gene: TRBJ2-5; V gene: TRBV23-1; D gene: TRBD1; clone size: .; CDR3 length: 16; CDR3 protein: CASSQTLGTDQETQYF; CDR3 DNA: TGCGCCAGCAGCCAAACCCTCGGGACAGATCAAGAGACCCAGTACTTC
J gene: TRBJ2-5; V gene: TRBV30; D gene: .; clone size: .; CDR3 length: 13; CDR3 protein: CAQGGALQETQYF; CDR3 DNA: TGTGCTCAAGGAGGGGCCCTCCAAGAGACCCAGTACTTC
J gene: TRBJ1-1; V gene: TRBV7-9; D gene: .; clone size: .; CDR3 length: 12; CDR3 protein: CASSFPFSEAFF; CDR3 DNA: TGTGCCAGCAGCTTTCCTTTCAGTGAAGCTTTCTTT
J gene: TRBJ1-1; V gene: TRBV19; D gene: TRBD1; clone size: .; CDR3 length: 14; CDR3 protein: CASTLDRVVSEAFF; CDR3 DNA: TGTGCCAGTACCCTCGACAGGGTTGTGAGTGAAGCTTTCTTT
J gene: TRBJ1-1; V gene: TRBV19; D gene: TRBD1; clone size: .; CDR3 length: 16; CDR3 protein: CASSKRTGSRFTEAFF; CDR3 DNA: TGTGCCAGTAGTAAACGGACAGGGTCTCGGTTTACTGAAGCTTTCTTT
J gene: TRBJ1-6; V gene: TRBV6-5; D gene: .; clone size: .; CDR3 length: 12; CDR3 protein: CASKNRDSPLHF; CDR3 DNA: TGTGCCAGCAAAAACAGGGATTCGCCCCTCCACTTT
J gene: TRBJ2-1; V gene: TRBV5-6; D gene: TRBD2; clone size: .; CDR3 length: 16; CDR3 protein: CASSLGGRDSYNEQFF; CDR3 DNA: TGTGCCAGCAGCCTGGGAGGGAGGGACTCCTACAATGAGCAGTTCTTC
J gene: TRBJ1-4; V gene: TRBV18; D gene: TRBD1; clone size: .; CDR3 length: 17; CDR3 protein: CASSLRTGGTTNEKLFF; CDR3 DNA: TGTGCCAGCTCACTTCGGACAGGGGGCACAACTAATGAAAAACTGTTTTTT
J gene: TRBJ2-1; V gene: TRBV7-9; D gene: .; clone size: .; CDR3 length: 15; CDR3 protein: CASSFVTAGTNEQFF; CDR3 DNA: TGTGCCAGCAGCTTCGTGACGGCGGGGACCAATGAGCAGTTCTTC
J gene: TRBJ1-4; V gene: TRBV7-8; D gene: .; clone size: .; CDR3 length: 16; CDR3 protein: CASSLGDSPRNEKLFF; CDR3 DNA: TGTGCCAGCAGCTTAGGCGACAGCCCGCGGAATGAAAAACTGTTTTTT
J gene: TRBJ2-3; V gene: TRBV11-2; D gene: TRBD1; clone size: .; CDR3 length: 16; CDR3 protein: CASSFRGTGVTDTQYF; CDR3 DNA: TGTGCCAGCAGCTTTAGGGGGACAGGGGTCACAGATACGCAGTATTTT
J gene: TRBJ1-3; V gene: TRBV6-1; D gene: .; clone size: .; CDR3 length: 17; CDR3 protein: CASSEARQGKSGNTIYF; CDR3 DNA: TGTGCCAGCAGTGAAGCGCGGCAGGGGAAGTCTGGAAACACCATATATTTT
J gene: TRBJ2-1; V gene: TRBV19; D gene: TRBD1; clone size: .; CDR3 length: 15; CDR3 protein: CASGLGDRAYNEQFF; CDR3 DNA: TGTGCCAGTGGCCTAGGGGACAGGGCCTACAATGAGCAGTTCTTC
J gene: TRBJ1-5; V gene: TRBV25-1; D gene: TRBD1; clone size: .; CDR3 length: 15; CDR3 protein: CASSRQGTAGQPQHF; CDR3 DNA: TGTGCCAGCAGCAGACAGGGAACGGCTGGTCAGCCCCAGCATTTT
J gene: TRBJ1-2; V gene: TRBV7-2; D gene: .; clone size: .; CDR3 length: 14; CDR3 protein: CASSLTGQDYGYTF; CDR3 DNA: TGTGCCAGCAGCCTCACAGGGCAGGACTATGGCTACACCTTC
J gene: TRBJ1-2; V gene: TRBV5-4; D gene: .; clone size: .; CDR3 length: 13; CDR3 protein: CASSLVANYGYTF; CDR3 DNA: TGTGCCAGCAGCTTGGTAGCTAACTATGGCTACACCTTC
J gene: TRBJ2-7; V gene: TRBV18; D gene: .; clone size: .; CDR3 length: 14; CDR3 protein: CASSPPGLSYEQYF; CDR3 DNA: TGTGCCAGCTCACCGCCGGGTCTTTCGTACGAGCAGTACTTC
J gene: TRBJ2-5; V gene: TRBV6-5; D gene: .; clone size: .; CDR3 length: 14; CDR3 protein: CASSLALGQETQYF; CDR3 DNA: TGTGCCAGCAGTTTAGCCCTAGGACAAGAGACCCAGTACTTC
J gene: TRBJ2-1; V gene: TRBV30; D gene: TRBD2; clone size: .; CDR3 length: 16; CDR3 protein: CAWSILAGAYRNEQFF; CDR3 DNA: TGTGCCTGGAGTATACTAGCGGGGGCCTACCGGAATGAGCAGTTCTTC
J gene: TRBJ2-7; V gene: TRBV9; D gene: .; clone size: .; CDR3 length: 14; CDR3 protein: CASSVGDNSYEQYF; CDR3 DNA: TGTGCCAGCAGCGTAGGGGACAACTCCTACGAGCAGTACTTC
J gene: TRBJ2-5; V gene: TRBV2; D gene: .; clone size: once; CDR3 length: 14; CDR3 protein: CASSESIDQETQYF; CDR3 DNA: TGTGCCAGCAGTGAGAGCATAGACCAAGAGACCCAGTACTTC
J gene: TRBJ2-7; V gene: TRBV6-5; D gene: TRBD1; clone size: .; CDR3 length: 13; CDR3 protein: CASSRTGLGEQYF; CDR3 DNA: TGTGCCAGTAGCCGGACAGGGTTGGGGGAGCAGTACTTC
J gene: TRBJ1-5; V gene: TRBV19; D gene: TRBD1; clone size: .; CDR3 length: 16; CDR3 protein: CASSIDDRGGDQPQHF; CDR3 DNA: TGTGCCAGTAGTATAGACGACAGGGGTGGGGATCAGCCCCAGCATTTT
J gene: TRBJ1-1; V gene: TRBV6-5; D gene: .; clone size: .; CDR3 length: 13; CDR3 protein: CASREGMNTEAFF; CDR3 DNA: TGTGCCAGCAGGGAGGGCATGAACACTGAAGCTTTCTTT
J gene: TRBJ2-7; V gene: TRBV13; D gene: .; clone size: .; CDR3 length: 13; CDR3 protein: CASSFEGYYEQYF; CDR3 DNA: TGTGCCAGCAGCTTCGAGGGTTACTACGAGCAGTACTTC
J gene: TRBJ2-1; V gene: TRBV27; D gene: .; clone size: few; CDR3 length: 12; CDR3 protein: CASRARSNEQFF; CDR3 DNA: TGTGCCAGCAGGGCAAGAAGCAATGAGCAGTTCTTC
J gene: TRBJ2-7; V gene: TRBV7-2; D gene: TRBD1; clone size: .; CDR3 length: 14; CDR3 protein: CASSVGGRDYEQYF; CDR3 DNA: TGTGCCAGCAGCGTAGGGGGCAGGGACTACGAGCAGTACTTC
J gene: TRBJ2-2; V gene: TRBV10-3; D gene: .; clone size: .; CDR3 length: 14; CDR3 protein: CAMGQGSNTGELFF; CDR3 DNA: TGTGCCATGGGGCAGGGATCGAACACCGGGGAGCTGTTTTTT
J gene: TRBJ1-1; V gene: TRBV18; D gene: .; clone size: .; CDR3 length: 15; CDR3 protein: CASSANPDKNTEAFF; CDR3 DNA: TGTGCCAGCTCAGCGAACCCAGACAAGAACACTGAAGCTTTCTTT
J gene: TRBJ2-4; V gene: TRBV7-2; D gene: TRBD1; clone size: .; CDR3 length: 16; CDR3 protein: CASSRPPGQGANIQYF; CDR3 DNA: TGTGCCAGCAGCCGCCCACCGGGACAGGGGGCGAACATTCAGTACTTC
J gene: TRBJ1-1; V gene: TRBV29-1; D gene: TRBD1; clone size: .; CDR3 length: 14; CDR3 protein: CSVGRQGATTEAFF; CDR3 DNA: TGCAGCGTTGGCCGACAGGGGGCGACCACTGAAGCTTTCTTT
J gene: TRBJ2-3; V gene: TRBV9; D gene: TRBD2; clone size: .; CDR3 length: 16; CDR3 protein: CASSVAGTSGSDTQYF; CDR3 DNA: TGTGCCAGCAGCGTTGCCGGGACTAGCGGGTCCGATACGCAGTATTTT
J gene: TRBJ1-2; V gene: TRBV19; D gene: TRBD1; clone size: .; CDR3 length: 14; CDR3 protein: CASSIKGASYGYTF; CDR3 DNA: TGTGCCAGTAGTATCAAGGGGGCGAGCTATGGCTACACCTTC
J gene: TRBJ2-7; V gene: TRBV5-5; D gene: .; clone size: .; CDR3 length: 15; CDR3 protein: CASSLGGTTNYEQYF; CDR3 DNA: TGTGCCAGCAGCTTGGGCGGGACGACAAACTACGAGCAGTACTTC
J gene: TRBJ2-7; V gene: TRBV6-1; D gene: .; clone size: .; CDR3 length: 12; CDR3 protein: CASSPILHEQYF; CDR3 DNA: TGTGCCAGCAGCCCTATTTTGCACGAGCAGTACTTC
J gene: TRBJ1-1; V gene: TRBV29-1; D gene: .; clone size: .; CDR3 length: 13; CDR3 protein: CSVEMTRNTEAFF; CDR3 DNA: TGCAGCGTTGAAATGACACGGAACACTGAAGCTTTCTTT
J gene: TRBJ2-1; V gene: TRBV5-6; D gene: .; clone size: .; CDR3 length: 12; CDR3 protein: CASRKTGNEQFF; CDR3 DNA: TGTGCCAGCAGAAAAACCGGCAATGAGCAGTTCTTC
J gene: TRBJ1-2; V gene: TRBV6-6; D gene: .; clone size: .; CDR3 length: 15; CDR3 protein: CASGTSEQGSYGYTF; CDR3 DNA: TGTGCCAGCGGTACATCCGAACAGGGCAGCTATGGCTACACCTTC
J gene: TRBJ1-2; V gene: TRBV6-1; D gene: TRBD1; clone size: .; CDR3 length: 17; CDR3 protein: CASSGSTGASQSYGYTF; CDR3 DNA: TGTGCCAGCAGTGGGTCGACAGGGGCCTCTCAATCATATGGCTACACCTTC
J gene: TRBJ2-1; V gene: TRBV9; D gene: TRBD2; clone size: .; CDR3 length: 15; CDR3 protein: CASSTSGGHYNEQFF; CDR3 DNA: TGTGCCAGCAGCACTAGCGGGGGCCACTACAATGAGCAGTTCTTC
J gene: TRBJ2-7; V gene: TRBV19; D gene: .; clone size: .; CDR3 length: 15; CDR3 protein: CASSIQTGLLLEQYF; CDR3 DNA: TGTGCCAGTAGTATCCAGACAGGACTCCTGCTCGAGCAGTACTTC
J gene: TRBJ2-1; V gene: TRBV7-3; D gene: TRBD1; clone size: .; CDR3 length: 14; CDR3 protein: CASSTGTGMDEQFF; CDR3 DNA: TGTGCCAGCAGCACCGGGACAGGGATGGATGAGCAGTTCTTC
J gene: TRBJ1-1; V gene: TRBV5-6; D gene: TRBD1; clone size: .; CDR3 length: 14; CDR3 protein: CASTSGQGRSEAFF; CDR3 DNA: TGTGCCAGCACCTCAGGACAGGGGAGATCTGAAGCTTTCTTT